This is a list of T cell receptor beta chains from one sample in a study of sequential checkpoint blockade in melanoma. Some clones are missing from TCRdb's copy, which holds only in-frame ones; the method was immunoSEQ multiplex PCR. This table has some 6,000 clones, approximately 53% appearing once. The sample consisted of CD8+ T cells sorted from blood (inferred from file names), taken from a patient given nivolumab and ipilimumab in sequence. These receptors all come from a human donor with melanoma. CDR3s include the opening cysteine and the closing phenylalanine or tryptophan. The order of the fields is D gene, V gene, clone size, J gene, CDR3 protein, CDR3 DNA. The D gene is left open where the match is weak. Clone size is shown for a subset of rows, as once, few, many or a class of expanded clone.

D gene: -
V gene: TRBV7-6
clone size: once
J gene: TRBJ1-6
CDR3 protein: CASSLNPGGSYNSPLHF
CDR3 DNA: TGTGCCAGCAGCTTAAACCCGGGGGGCTCCTATAATTCACCCCTCCACTTT

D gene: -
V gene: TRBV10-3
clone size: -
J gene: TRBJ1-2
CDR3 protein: CASSLPGQNGYTF
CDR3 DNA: TGTGCCAGCAGTTTGCCCGGACAGAATGGCTACACCTTC

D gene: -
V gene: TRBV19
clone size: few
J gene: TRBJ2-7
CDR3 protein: CASSIRLRQGSYEQYF
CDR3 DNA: TGTGCCAGTAGTATTCGTCTTCGGCAGGGGTCCTACGAGCAGTACTTC

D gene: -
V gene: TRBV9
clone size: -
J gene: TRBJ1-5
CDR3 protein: CASSVGGQPQHF
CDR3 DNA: TGTGCCAGCAGCGTAGGTGGCCAGCCCCAGCATTTT

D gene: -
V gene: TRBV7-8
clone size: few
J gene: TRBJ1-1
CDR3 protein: CASSLGQFNTEAFF
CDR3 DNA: TGTGCCAGCAGCCTCGGACAGTTTAACACTGAAGCTTTCTTT

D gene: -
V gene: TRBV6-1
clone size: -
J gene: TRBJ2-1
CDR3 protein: CASSVGGGSYNEQFF
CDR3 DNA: TGTGCCAGCAGTGTTGGGGGCGGCTCCTACAATGAGCAGTTCTTC

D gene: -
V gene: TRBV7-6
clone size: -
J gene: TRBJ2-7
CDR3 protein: CASSGGRSSTYEQYF
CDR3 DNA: TGTGCCAGCAGCGGAGGCCGCAGCTCTACCTACGAGCAGTACTTC

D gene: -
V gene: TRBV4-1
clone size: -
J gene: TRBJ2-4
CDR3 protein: CASSQDRARAGNIQYF
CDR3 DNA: TGCGCCAGCAGCCAAGATAGGGCCAGGGCTGGAAACATTCAGTACTTC

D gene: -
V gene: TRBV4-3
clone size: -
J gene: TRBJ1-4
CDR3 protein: CASSQDNGPREKLFF
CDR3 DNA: TGCGCCAGCAGCCAAGATAATGGGCCTCGGGAAAAACTGTTTTTT

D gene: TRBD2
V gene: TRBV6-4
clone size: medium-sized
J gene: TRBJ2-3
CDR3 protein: CASSDSSGGLDTQYF
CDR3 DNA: TGTGCCAGCAGTGACTCGTCGGGAGGGCTGGATACGCAGTATTTT

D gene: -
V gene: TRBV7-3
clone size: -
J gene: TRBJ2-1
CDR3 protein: CASSLISRNNEQFF
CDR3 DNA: TGTGCCAGCAGCTTAATATCTAGAAACAATGAGCAGTTCTTC

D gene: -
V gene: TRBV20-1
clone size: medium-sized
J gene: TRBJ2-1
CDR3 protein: CSALQGNEQFF
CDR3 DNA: TGCAGTGCTCTACAGGGCAATGAGCAGTTCTTC

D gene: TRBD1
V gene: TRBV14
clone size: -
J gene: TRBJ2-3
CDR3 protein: CASASTGGTDTQYF
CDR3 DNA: TGTGCCAGCGCCTCGACAGGGGGCACAGATACGCAGTATTTT

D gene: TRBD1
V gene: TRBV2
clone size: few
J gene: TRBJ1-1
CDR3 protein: CASRDDRGLFTEAFF
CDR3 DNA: TGTGCCAGCAGGGACGACAGGGGGTTGTTCACTGAAGCTTTCTTT

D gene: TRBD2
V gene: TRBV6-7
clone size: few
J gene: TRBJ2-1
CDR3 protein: CASSYNSGSYNEQFF
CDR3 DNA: TGTGCCAGCAGTTACAATAGCGGGTCTTACAATGAGCAGTTCTTC

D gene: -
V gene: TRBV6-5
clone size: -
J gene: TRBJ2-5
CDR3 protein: CASTFDGRGKETQYF
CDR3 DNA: TGTGCCAGCACATTCGACGGGCGGGGAAAAGAGACCCAGTACTTC

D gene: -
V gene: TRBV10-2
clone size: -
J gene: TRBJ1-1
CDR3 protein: CASSDLRVLTEAFF
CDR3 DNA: TGCGCCAGCAGTGACCTCAGGGTATTAACTGAAGCTTTCTTT

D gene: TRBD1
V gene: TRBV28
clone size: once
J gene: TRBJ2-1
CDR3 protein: CASSLRTGADNEQFF
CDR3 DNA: TGTGCCAGCAGTTTGCGGACAGGGGCTGACAATGAGCAGTTCTTC

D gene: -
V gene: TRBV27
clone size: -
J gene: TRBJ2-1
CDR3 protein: CASSFGGHEQFF
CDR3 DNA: TGTGCCAGCAGTTTCGGGGGGCATGAGCAGTTCTTC

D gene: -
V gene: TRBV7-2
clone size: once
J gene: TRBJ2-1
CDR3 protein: CASSLGYNEQFF
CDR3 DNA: TGTGCCAGCAGCCTCGGGTACAATGAGCAGTTCTTC

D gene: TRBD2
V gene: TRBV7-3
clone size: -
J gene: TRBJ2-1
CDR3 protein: CASSFTSGRYSYNEQFF
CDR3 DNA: TGTGCCAGCAGCTTCACTAGCGGGAGGTACTCATACAATGAGCAGTTCTTC

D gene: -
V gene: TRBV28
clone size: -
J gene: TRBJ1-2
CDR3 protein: CASSLQDYYGYTF
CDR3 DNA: TGTGCCAGCAGCTTACAGGACTACTATGGCTACACCTTC

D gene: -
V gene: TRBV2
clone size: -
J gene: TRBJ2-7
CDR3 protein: CASSEEGGQSYEQYF
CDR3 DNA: TGTGCCAGCAGTGAAGAGGGAGGCCAATCCTACGAGCAGTACTTC

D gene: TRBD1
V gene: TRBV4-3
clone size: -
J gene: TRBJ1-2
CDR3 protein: CASSQDNRDSLNYGYTF
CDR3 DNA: TGCGCCAGCAGCCAGGATAACCGGGACAGCCTTAACTATGGCTACACCTTC

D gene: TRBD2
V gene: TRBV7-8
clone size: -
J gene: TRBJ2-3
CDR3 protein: CASRPGLAGAEYTDTQYF
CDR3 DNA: TGTGCCAGCAGGCCGGGACTAGCGGGGGCCGAATATACAGATACGCAGTATTTT

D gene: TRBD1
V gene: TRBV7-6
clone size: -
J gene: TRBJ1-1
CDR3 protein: CASILGTGNTEAFF
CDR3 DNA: TGTGCCAGCATCCTGGGGACAGGGAACACTGAAGCTTTCTTT